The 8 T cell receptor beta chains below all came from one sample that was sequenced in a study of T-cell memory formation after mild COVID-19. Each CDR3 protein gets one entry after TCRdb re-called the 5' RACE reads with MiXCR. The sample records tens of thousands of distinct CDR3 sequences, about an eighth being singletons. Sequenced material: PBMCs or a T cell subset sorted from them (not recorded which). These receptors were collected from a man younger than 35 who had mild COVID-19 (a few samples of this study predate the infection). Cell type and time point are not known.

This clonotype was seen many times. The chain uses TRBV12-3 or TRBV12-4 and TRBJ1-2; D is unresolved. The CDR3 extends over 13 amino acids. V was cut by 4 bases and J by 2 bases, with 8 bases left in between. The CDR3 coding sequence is TGTGCCAGCAGTTGGAGTCTAAACTATGGCTACACCTTC. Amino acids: CASSWSLNYGYTF.

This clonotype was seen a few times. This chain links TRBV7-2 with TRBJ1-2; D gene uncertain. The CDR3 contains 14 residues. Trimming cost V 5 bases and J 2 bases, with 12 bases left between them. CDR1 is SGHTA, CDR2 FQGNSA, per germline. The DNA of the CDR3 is TGTGCCAGCAGCCACCTTCAGAAAAACTATGGCTACACCTTC. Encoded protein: CASSHLQKNYGYTF.

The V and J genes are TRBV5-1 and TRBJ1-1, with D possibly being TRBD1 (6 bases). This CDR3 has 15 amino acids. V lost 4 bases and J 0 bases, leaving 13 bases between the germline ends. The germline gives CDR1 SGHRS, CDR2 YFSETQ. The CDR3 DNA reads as TGCGCCAGCAGCGGGGGGGCGGCGATGAACACTGAAGCTTTCTTT. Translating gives CASSGGAAMNTEAFF.

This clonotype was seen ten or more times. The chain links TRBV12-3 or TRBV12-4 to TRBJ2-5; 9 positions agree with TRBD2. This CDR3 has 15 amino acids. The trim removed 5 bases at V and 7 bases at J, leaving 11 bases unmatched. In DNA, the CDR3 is TGTGCCAGCAGTCCCTTGGCGGGGGGGTTGGGGACCCAGTACTTC. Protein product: CASSPLAGGLGTQYF.

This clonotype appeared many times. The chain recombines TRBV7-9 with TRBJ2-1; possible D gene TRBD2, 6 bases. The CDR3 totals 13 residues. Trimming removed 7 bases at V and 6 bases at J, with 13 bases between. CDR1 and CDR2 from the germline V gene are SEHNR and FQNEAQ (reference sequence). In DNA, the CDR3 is TGTGCCAGCATGGAGGGTGGGTTCAATGAGCAGTTCTTC. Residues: CASMEGGFNEQFF. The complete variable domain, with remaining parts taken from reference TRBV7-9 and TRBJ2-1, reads DTGVSQNPRHKITKRGQNVTFRCDPISEHNRLYWYRQTLGQGPEFLTYFQNEAQLEKSRLLSDRFSAERPKGSFSTLEIQRTEQGDSAMYLCASMEGGFNEQFFGPGTRLTVL.

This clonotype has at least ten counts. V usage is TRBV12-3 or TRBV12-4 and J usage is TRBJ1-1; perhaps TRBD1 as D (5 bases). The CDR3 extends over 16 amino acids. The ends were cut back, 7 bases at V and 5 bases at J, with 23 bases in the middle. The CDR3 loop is CASTLEGLLEYTEAFF. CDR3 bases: TGTGCCAGCACCCTAGAGGGGTTACTGGAATATACTGAAGCTTTCTTT.

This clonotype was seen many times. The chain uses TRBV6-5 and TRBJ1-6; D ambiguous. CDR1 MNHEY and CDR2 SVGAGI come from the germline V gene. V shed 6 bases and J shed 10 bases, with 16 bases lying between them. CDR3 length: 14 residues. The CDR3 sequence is CASRWTGLGSPLHF. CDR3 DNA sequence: TGTGCCAGCAGATGGACTGGATTGGGGTCACCCCTCCACTTT.

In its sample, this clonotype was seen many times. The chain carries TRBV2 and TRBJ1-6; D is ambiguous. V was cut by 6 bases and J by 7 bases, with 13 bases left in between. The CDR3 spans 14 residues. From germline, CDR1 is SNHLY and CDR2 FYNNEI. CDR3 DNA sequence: TGTGCCAGCAGCCCCCTGGCCGGGAATTCACCCCTCCACTTT. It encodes CASSPLAGNSPLHF.